The 32 T cell receptor beta chains reported below all come from one sample, sequenced in a study of cytomegalovirus exposure and HLA in healthy donors. PCR employed 60 Vbeta and 13 Jbeta primers. The table came from immunoSEQ multiplex PCR; TCRdb's copy has only in-frame clones and leaves some out. The sample includes over 150,000 clones, around 67% of them seen just once. Sequencing used PBMCs. The receptors come from a woman aged 25 to 45 in good health and CMV-seropositive.

The chain is built from TRBV27 and TRBJ2-5; D is undetermined. CDR3 length: 14 residues. Between the trimmed V and J ends, which lost 4 bases and 5 bases, there was a span of 14 bases. CDR1 is MNHEY, CDR2 SMNVEV, per germline (reference sequence). Here the CDR3 DNA reads TGTGCCAGCAGTTCCCCCTTTCCCGGGGAGACCCAGTACTTC. Amino acid sequence: CASSSPFPGETQYF.

This clone occurred a few times. V gene TRBV27 combines with J gene TRBJ2-7, with 7 bases fitting TRBD2. V trimming: 3 bases; J trimming: 2 bases; junction bases outside the gene matches: 1. The germline V gene encodes CDR1 MNHEY and CDR2 SMNVEV (reference sequence). This CDR3 is built from 13 residues. This CDR3 reads CASSFTSAYEQYF. CDR3 nucleotide sequence: TGTGCCAGCAGTTTTACTAGCGCCTACGAGCAGTACTTC.

The J gene is TRBJ2-1, the V gene TRBV7-9; 15 nucleotides match TRBD2. V trimming: 5 bases; J trimming: 12 bases; junction bases outside the gene matches: 17. This CDR3 has 18 amino acids. Germline V gene lookup returns CDR1 SEHNR and CDR2 FQNEAQ (reference sequence). CDR3 DNA sequence: TGTGCCAGCAGCGGAGGGGGGACTAGCGGGAGGAAGGACGGGGGGCAGTTCTTC. It is translated as CASSGGGTSGRKDGGQFF.

The V gene is TRBV13, the J gene TRBJ1-6; TRBD1 aligns across 7 bases. Trimming took 4 bases from V and 6 from J; bases not matched to a gene: 6. CDR3 length: 15 amino acids. CDR1 is PRHDT and CDR2 is FYEKMQ in the germline V gene (reference sequence). The CDR3 loop reads CASSSRQGPNSPLHF. CDR3 nucleotide sequence: TGTGCCAGCAGCTCCCGACAGGGACCTAATTCACCCCTCCACTTT.

The V gene is TRBV11-1, the J gene TRBJ1-4; possibly TRBD1 for D (6 bases). Looked up from germline, CDR1 is SGHAT and CDR2 is FQDESV (reference sequence). V lost 5 bases and J lost 0, with 10 bases in between. The CDR3 runs to 15 residues. CDR3 nucleotide sequence: TGTGCCAGCAGCAGGACAGCTGCAACTAATGAAAAACTGTTTTTT. This codes for CASSRTAATNEKLFF.

This clone was counted once. The conserved phenylalanine or tryptophan normally closing the CDR3 is absent here, so this likely arose from a read error. The chain carries TRBV28 and TRBJ1-1; D call uncertain. This CDR3 contains 14 residues. Germline V gives CDR1 MDHEN, CDR2 SYDVKM. Trimming left V 6 bases short and J 1 base short, with 12 bases between. The chain's CDR3 is CASSPGISNTEAFS. The CDR3 DNA follows: TGTGCCAGCAGCCCCGGGATTTCGAACACTGAAGCTTTCTCT.

This chain links TRBV25-1 with TRBJ2-3; 10 bases match TRBD1. Germline V lookup: CDR1 MGHDK, CDR2 SYGVNS. CDR3 length equals 15 residues. The V segment lost 8 bases and the J segment 3 bases; nucleotides outside the gene matches: 8. In nucleotides, the CDR3 is TGTGCCAGCGTCACGACAGGGGGCTTAACAGATACGCAGTATTTT. This sequence encodes CASVTTGGLTDTQYF.

The chain has TRBV5-1 and TRBJ2-5; 7 bases align to TRBD2. The germline CDR1 and CDR2 sequences are SGHRS and YFSETQ. The CDR3 contains 13 residues. Losses at the gene ends were 4 bases for V and 4 bases for J; bases not matched to a gene: 4. This CDR3 reads CASSPERGETQYF. The CDR3, as DNA: TGCGCCAGCAGCCCCGAGCGGGGAGAGACCCAGTACTTC.

This clone was found a few times. V and J are TRBV10-1 and TRBJ2-2; D might be TRBD2 (6 bases). V was cut by 3 bases and J by 7 bases, with 12 bases left in between. The CDR3 is made up of 14 amino acids. Germline V lookup: CDR1 WNHNN, CDR2 SYGVQD (reference sequence). The CDR3 DNA sequence: TGCGCCAGCAGTGATACGGGAGCGGGCGGGGAGCTGTTTTTT. This codes for CASSDTGAGGELFF.

Notes on this clone: Germline and junction disagree at one end, which may indicate a read error. The rearrangement links TRBV25-1 to TRBJ1-2; D is unresolved. The CDR3 spans 16 residues. Germline CDR1 is MGHDK and CDR2 is SYGVNS. The CDR3 sequence: CASSEYNREKGYGYTF. The CDR3 DNA sequence: TGTGCCAGTAGTGAATATAATAGGGAGAAGGGCTATGGCTACACCTTC.

The chain has TRBV5-4 and TRBJ1-1, with D perhaps matching TRBD1 (5 bases). Trimming removed 1 base from V and 2 bases from J, with 9 bases in between. The CDR3 has 14 amino acids. Per germline, CDR1 SGHNT and CDR2 YYREEE (reference sequence). CDR3 sequence: CASSLNQGNTEAFF. CDR3 sequence (DNA): TGTGCCAGCAGCTTGAACCAGGGAAACACTGAAGCTTTCTTT.

The chain links TRBV6-6 to TRBJ1-1, with a possible D match to TRBD1 (5 bases). The CDR3 runs 14 residues. Germline V gene lookup returns CDR1 MNHNY and CDR2 SVGAGI (reference sequence). The ends were cut back, 6 bases at V and 4 bases at J, with 15 bases in the middle. CDR3: CASSDSQGATEAFF. The CDR3 bases are TGTGCCAGCAGCGACTCGCAGGGTGCCACTGAAGCTTTCTTT.

This chain connects TRBV28 to TRBJ2-7; no clear D gene. V lost 5 bases and J lost 5, with 13 bases in between. This CDR3 has 13 residues. Germline loops: CDR1 MDHEN, CDR2 SYDVKM. CDR3 nucleotide sequence: TGTGCCAGCAGTGCAACTACCCGGCACGAGCAGTACTTC. It encodes CASSATTRHEQYF.

This clone appeared once. The chain couples TRBV28 to TRBJ1-1; D possibly corresponds to TRBD1 (5 bases). The V end lost 5 bases, the J end lost 5 bases, and 12 bases lay between the germline ends. The germline CDR1 and CDR2 sequences are MDHEN and SYDVKM. CDR3 length equals 13 residues. The CDR3: CASSLSGLTEAFF. In DNA form, the CDR3 reads TGTGCCAGCAGTCTGTCAGGGTTGACTGAAGCTTTCTTT.

The table lists this clone with a few counts. V and J are TRBV9 and TRBJ1-4; 7 bases map to TRBD1. Germline CDR1 and CDR2: SGDLS and YYNGEE. The CDR3 runs 16 residues. J was trimmed by 8 bases and V by 2 bases; bases with no gene match: 12. CDR3 DNA: TGTGCCAGCAGCGTCGGTGACAGGGTTCTCCGCGAAAAACTGTTTTTT. Protein product: CASSVGDRVLREKLFF. Full variable domain (missing parts from reference TRBV9 and TRBJ1-4): DSGVTQTPKHLITATGQRVTLRCSPRSGDLSVYWYQQSLDQGLQFLIQYYNGEERAKGNILERFSAQQFPDLHSELNLSSLELGDSALYFCASSVGDRVLREKLFFGSGTQLSVL.

The rearrangement joins TRBV7-6 to TRBJ2-7, with D maybe TRBD2 (6 bases). This CDR3 comprises 16 residues. Between the trimmed V and J ends, which lost 1 base and 4 bases, there was a span of 17 bases. Germline V CDR1 and CDR2: SGHVS, FNYEAQ. Written as DNA, the CDR3 is TGTGCCAGCAGCTTAGGTCTGGGGACTGCCTATTACGAGCAGTACTTC. The encoded protein is CASSLGLGTAYYEQYF.

V gene TRBV6-5 combines with J gene TRBJ2-5; D ambiguous. V lost 4 bases, J lost 5 bases, and 14 bases lay in between. The CDR3 sequence is 14 residues long. The germline V gene has CDR1 MNHEY and CDR2 SVGAGI. In DNA, the CDR3 is TGTGCCAGCAGTTCGCCTCAGGTTTGGGAGACCCAGTACTTC. Protein: CASSSPQVWETQYF.

V and J are TRBV6-1 and TRBJ1-1; the match to TRBD1 covers 9 bases. The CDR3 totals 13 residues. Germline values: CDR1 MNHNS, CDR2 SASEGT. The V gene end was trimmed by 6 bases and the J gene end by 6 bases; junction bases not matched to a gene: 5. The CDR3 sequence: CASRGTGGAEAFF. DNA of the CDR3: TGTGCCAGCAGAGGTACAGGGGGCGCTGAAGCTTTCTTT.

This clone was counted once. The chain carries TRBV5-6 and TRBJ2-7; TRBD2 matches 11 bases. V lost 4 bases, J lost 3 bases, and 6 bases stayed unmatched. This CDR3 contains 15 residues. Germline V CDR1 and CDR2: SGHDT, YYEEEE. The CDR3 loop reads CASSGLAGGHYEQYF. The CDR3 coding sequence is TGTGCCAGCAGCGGGCTAGCGGGAGGCCACTACGAGCAGTACTTC.

The chain is built from TRBV5-1 and TRBJ2-5; D is possibly TRBD1 (6 bases). Trimming took 0 bases from V and 3 from J, leaving 12 bases between them. This CDR3 is built from 15 residues. CDR1 SGHRS and CDR2 YFSETQ come from the germline V gene. In nucleotides, the CDR3 is TGCGCCAGCAGCTTGGGTGTGGGGGCCGAAGAGACCCAGTACTTC. Translating gives CASSLGVGAEETQYF.

This chain connects TRBV7-9 to TRBJ2-1; 12 bases agree with TRBD2. This CDR3 is 16 amino acids long. Per germline, CDR1 SEHNR and CDR2 FQNEAQ (reference sequence). Trimming at V came to 5 bases and at J to 5 bases, leaving 7 bases not matched to a gene. The CDR3 protein is CASSPLAGGPDNEQFF. CDR3 nucleotides: TGTGCCAGCAGCCCTCTAGCGGGAGGGCCAGACAATGAGCAGTTCTTC.

The chain is built from TRBV19 and TRBJ1-2; D perhaps matches TRBD1 (6 bases). Trimming took 6 bases from V and 5 from J, leaving 19 bases between them. CDR3 size: 15 residues. CDR1 and CDR2 from the germline V gene are LNHDA and SQIVND (reference sequence). DNA for the CDR3: TGTGCCAGTAGAAGCCGCGGGGGGGCTCAGTATGGCTACACCTTC. Its translation is CASRSRGGAQYGYTF. Variable domain in full (rest from reference TRBV19 and TRBJ1-2): DGGITQSPKYLFRKEGQNVTLSCEQNLNHDAMYWYRQDPGQGLRLIYYSQIVNDFQKGDIAEGYSVSREKKESFPLTVTSAQKNPTAFYLCASRSRGGAQYGYTFGSGTRLTVV.

This chain uses TRBV7-9 with TRBJ1-1; D possibly corresponds to TRBD1 (6 bases). This CDR3 contains 13 residues. CDR1 is SEHNR, CDR2 FQNEAQ, per germline (reference sequence). Trimming removed 3 bases at V and 3 bases at J, with 8 bases between. The CDR3 region has the DNA TGTGCCAGCAGCTTTAAGGGGGACACTGAAGCTTTCTTT. It yields the protein CASSFKGDTEAFF.

A word on this clone: The sample carries other DNA sequences with the same CDR3. This chain links TRBV7-9 with TRBJ1-1; 10 bases fit TRBD1. The V segment lost 1 base and the J segment 0 bases; nucleotides outside the gene matches: 2. The CDR3 extends over 16 amino acids. The germline V gene has CDR1 SEHNR and CDR2 FQNEAQ (reference sequence). The CDR3 is CASSLGTGGMNTEAFF. In nucleotides, the CDR3 is TGTGCCAGCAGCTTAGGGACAGGGGGAATGAACACTGAAGCTTTCTTT.

The chain recombines TRBV7-9 with TRBJ2-1; D is ambiguous. Germline CDR1 is SEHNR and CDR2 is FQNEAQ (reference sequence). The V gene lost 2 bases and the J gene lost 4 bases, with 15 bases spanning the gap. This CDR3 is 16 amino acids long. The CDR3 here is CASSLYAYQRYNEQFF. CDR3 sequence (DNA): TGTGCCAGCAGCTTATACGCCTATCAACGGTACAATGAGCAGTTCTTC.

The gene calls are TRBV21-1 and TRBJ2-7; the table's TRBD2 call for D was not verified on the DNA. TRBV21-1 is given as a pseudogene. CDR3 length: 15 residues. DNA for the CDR3: TGTGCCAGCAGCCATAGCGGGGAGGGCTCCTACGAGCAGTACTTC. It yields the protein CASSHSGEGSYEQYF.

This chain links TRBV25-1 with TRBJ2-7; TRBD2 matches 13 bases. The germline gives CDR1 MGHDK, CDR2 SYGVNS. CDR3 size: 14 residues. The V segment lost 6 bases and the J segment 6 bases; nucleotides outside the gene matches: 5. CDR3 sequence: CASRLAGGKAEQYF. The DNA for the CDR3 is TGTGCCAGCAGACTAGCGGGAGGGAAGGCCGAGCAGTACTTC.

The CDR3 loop reads CASSLGAIVTGELFF. The CDR3 DNA reads TGTGCCAGCAGCTTAGGGGCCATTGTCACCGGGGAGCTGTTTTTT. The chain employs TRBV7-9 and TRBJ2-2; D unclear. This CDR3 has 15 residues. V lost 1 base and J 4 bases, leaving 10 bases between the germline ends. Germline loops: CDR1 SEHNR, CDR2 FQNEAQ (reference sequence).

This clone has just a few counts. The genes are TRBV11-2 and TRBJ2-7; D possibly corresponds to TRBD1 (5 bases). The CDR3 loop spans 14 amino acids. Trimming cost V 0 bases and J 6 bases, with 12 bases left between them. Germline CDR1 reads SGHAT; CDR2 reads FQNNGV. Written as DNA, the CDR3 is TGTGCCAGCAGCTTAGAGGGGCTAACACCCGAGCAGTACTTC. Protein: CASSLEGLTPEQYF.

V gene TRBV5-1 combines with J gene TRBJ2-3; tentative D call: TRBD1 (6 bases). Trimming cost V 0 bases and J 0 bases, with 8 bases left between them. Germline assignment: CDR1 SGHRS and CDR2 YFSETQ. This CDR3 has 15 residues. The CDR3 loop reads CASSLAQGSTDTQYF. CDR3 nucleotides: TGCGCCAGCAGCTTGGCCCAGGGGAGCACAGATACGCAGTATTTT.

The chain links TRBV10-1 to TRBJ2-2; TRBD2 is a possible D gene (5 bases). The V end lost 9 bases, the J end lost 0 bases, and 11 bases lay between the germline ends. Germline loops: CDR1 WNHNN, CDR2 SYGVQD (reference sequence). This CDR3 comprises 14 residues. The CDR3 DNA sequence: TGCGCCAGTAGAGAGGGAGCGAACACCGGGGAGCTGTTTTTT. It translates to CASREGANTGELFF.

V is TRBV28 and J is TRBJ2-3; the match to TRBD1 covers 8 bases. CDR1 is MDHEN and CDR2 is SYDVKM in the germline V gene. The V segment lost 5 bases and the J segment 3 bases; nucleotides outside the gene matches: 7. The CDR3 covers 15 residues. The CDR3 DNA reads TGTGCCAGCAGTAGAGCAGGGGGCGCTACAGATACGCAGTATTTT. Protein: CASSRAGGATDTQYF. The variable domain in full, completed from reference TRBV28 and TRBJ2-3, reads DVKVTQSSRYLVKRTGEKVFLECVQDMDHENMFWYRQDPGLGLRLIYFSYDVKMKEKGDIPEGYSVSREKKERFSLILESASTNQTSMYLCASSRAGGATDTQYFGPGTRLTVL.